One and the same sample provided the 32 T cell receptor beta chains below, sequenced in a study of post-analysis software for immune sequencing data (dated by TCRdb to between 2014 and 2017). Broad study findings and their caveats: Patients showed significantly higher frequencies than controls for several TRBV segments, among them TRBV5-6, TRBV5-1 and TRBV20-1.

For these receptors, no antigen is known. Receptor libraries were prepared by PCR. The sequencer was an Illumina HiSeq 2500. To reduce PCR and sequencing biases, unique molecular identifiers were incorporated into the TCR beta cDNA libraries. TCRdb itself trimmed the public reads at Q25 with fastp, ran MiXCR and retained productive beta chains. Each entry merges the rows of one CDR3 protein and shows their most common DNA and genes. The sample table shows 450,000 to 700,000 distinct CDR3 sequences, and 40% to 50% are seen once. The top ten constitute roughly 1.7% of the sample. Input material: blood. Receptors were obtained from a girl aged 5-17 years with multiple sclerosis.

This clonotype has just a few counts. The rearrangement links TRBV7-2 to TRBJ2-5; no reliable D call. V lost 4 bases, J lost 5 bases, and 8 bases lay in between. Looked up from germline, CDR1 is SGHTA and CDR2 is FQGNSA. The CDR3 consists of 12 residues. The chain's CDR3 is CASSSYTETQYF. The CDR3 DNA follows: TGTGCCAGCAGCTCCTACACCGAGACCCAGTACTTC.

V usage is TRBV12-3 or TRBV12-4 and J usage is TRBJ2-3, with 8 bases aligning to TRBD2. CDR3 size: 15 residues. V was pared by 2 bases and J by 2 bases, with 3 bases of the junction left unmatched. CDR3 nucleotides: TGTGCCAGCAGTTTAATAGCGGGACCCACAGATACGCAGTATTTT. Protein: CASSLIAGPTDTQYF.

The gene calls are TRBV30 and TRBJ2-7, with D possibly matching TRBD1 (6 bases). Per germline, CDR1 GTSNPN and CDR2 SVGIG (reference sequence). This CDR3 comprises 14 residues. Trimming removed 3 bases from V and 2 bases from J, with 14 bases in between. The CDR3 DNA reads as TGTGCCTGGAGGATGGGGCCAGGGGCCTACGAGCAGTACTTC. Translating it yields CAWRMGPGAYEQYF.

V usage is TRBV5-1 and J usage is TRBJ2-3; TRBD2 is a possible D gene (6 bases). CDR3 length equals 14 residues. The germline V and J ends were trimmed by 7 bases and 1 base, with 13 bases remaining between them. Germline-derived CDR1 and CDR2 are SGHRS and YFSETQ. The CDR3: CASRSGRGTDTQYF. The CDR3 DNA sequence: TGCGCCAGCCGAAGCGGGCGTGGCACAGATACGCAGTATTTT.

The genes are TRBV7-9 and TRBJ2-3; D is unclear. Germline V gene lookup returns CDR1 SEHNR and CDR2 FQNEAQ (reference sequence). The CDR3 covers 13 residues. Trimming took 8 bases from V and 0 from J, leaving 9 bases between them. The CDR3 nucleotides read TGTGCCAGCGCGGAGCCTAGCACAGATACGCAGTATTTT. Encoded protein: CASAEPSTDTQYF.

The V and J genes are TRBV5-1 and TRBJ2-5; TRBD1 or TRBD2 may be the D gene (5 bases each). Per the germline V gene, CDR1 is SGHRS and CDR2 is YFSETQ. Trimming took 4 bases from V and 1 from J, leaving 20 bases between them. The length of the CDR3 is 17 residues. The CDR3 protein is CASSMDIWDRAQETQYF. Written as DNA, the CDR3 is TGCGCCAGCAGCATGGATATCTGGGACCGGGCCCAAGAGACCCAGTACTTC.

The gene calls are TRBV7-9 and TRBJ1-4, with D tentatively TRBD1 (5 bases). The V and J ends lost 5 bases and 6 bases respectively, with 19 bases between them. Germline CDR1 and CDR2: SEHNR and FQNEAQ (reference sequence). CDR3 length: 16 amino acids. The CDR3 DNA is TGTGCCAGCAGCGCAAGAATCTCGGGGCCAGATGAAAAACTGTTTTTT. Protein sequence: CASSARISGPDEKLFF.

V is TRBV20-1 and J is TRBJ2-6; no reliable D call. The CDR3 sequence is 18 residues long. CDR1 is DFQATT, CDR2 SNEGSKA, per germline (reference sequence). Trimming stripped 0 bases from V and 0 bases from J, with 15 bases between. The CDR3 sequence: CSARDPDLDGSGANVLTF. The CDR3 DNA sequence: TGCAGTGCTAGAGATCCGGATCTGGACGGCTCTGGGGCCAACGTCCTGACTTTC.

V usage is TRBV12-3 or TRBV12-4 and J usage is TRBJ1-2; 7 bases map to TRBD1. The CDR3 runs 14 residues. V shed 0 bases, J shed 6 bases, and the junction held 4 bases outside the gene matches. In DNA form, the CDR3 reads TGTGCCAGCAGTTTAGCCGGGACAGACAATGGCTACACCTTC. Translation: CASSLAGTDNGYTF.

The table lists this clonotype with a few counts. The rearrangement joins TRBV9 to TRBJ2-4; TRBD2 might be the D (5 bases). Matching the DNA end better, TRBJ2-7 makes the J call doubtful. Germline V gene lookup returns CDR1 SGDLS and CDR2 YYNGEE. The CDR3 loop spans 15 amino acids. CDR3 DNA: TGTGCCAGCAGCCCGCGGGCGAGCGGAGCCTACGAGCAGTACTTC. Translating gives CASSPRASGAYEQYF.

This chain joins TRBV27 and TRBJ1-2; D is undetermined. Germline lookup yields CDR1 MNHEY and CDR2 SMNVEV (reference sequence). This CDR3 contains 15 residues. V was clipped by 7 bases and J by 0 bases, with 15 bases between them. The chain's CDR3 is CASKASNAANYGYTF. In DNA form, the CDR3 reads TGTGCCAGCAAGGCCTCAAACGCGGCTAACTATGGCTACACCTTC.

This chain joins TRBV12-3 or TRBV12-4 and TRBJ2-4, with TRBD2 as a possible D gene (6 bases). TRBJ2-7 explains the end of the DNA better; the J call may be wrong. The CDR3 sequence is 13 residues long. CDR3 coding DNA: TGTGCCAGCAGTCCAGGACTAAAATACGAGCAGTACTTC. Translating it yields CASSPGLKYEQYF.

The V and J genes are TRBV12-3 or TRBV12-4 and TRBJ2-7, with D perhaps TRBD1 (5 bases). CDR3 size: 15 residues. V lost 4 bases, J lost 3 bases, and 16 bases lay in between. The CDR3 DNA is TGTGCCAGCAGTTCCCGACAGACCAAAAGCTACGAGCAGTACTTC. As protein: CASSSRQTKSYEQYF.

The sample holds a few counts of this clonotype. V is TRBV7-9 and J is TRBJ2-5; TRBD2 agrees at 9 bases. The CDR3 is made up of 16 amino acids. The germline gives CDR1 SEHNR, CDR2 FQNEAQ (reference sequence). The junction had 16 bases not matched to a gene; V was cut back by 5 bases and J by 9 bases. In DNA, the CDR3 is TGTGCCAGCAGCCCACCGACTAGCGGTTCTAAGGGGGCCCAGTACTTC. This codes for CASSPPTSGSKGAQYF.

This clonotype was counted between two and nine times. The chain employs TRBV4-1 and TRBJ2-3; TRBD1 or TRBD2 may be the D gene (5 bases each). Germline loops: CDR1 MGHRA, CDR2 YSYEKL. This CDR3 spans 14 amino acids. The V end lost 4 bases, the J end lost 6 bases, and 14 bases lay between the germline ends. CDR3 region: CASSRGTAPDTQYF. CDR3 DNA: TGCGCCAGCAGCCGGGGGACCGCCCCGGATACGCAGTATTTT.

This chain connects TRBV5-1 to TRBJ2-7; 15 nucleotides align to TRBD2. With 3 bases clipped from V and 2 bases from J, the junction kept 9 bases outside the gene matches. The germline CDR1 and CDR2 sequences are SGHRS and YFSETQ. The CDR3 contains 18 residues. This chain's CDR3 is CASSWAGTSGRRPYEQYF. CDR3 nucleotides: TGCGCCAGCAGCTGGGCCGGGACTAGCGGGAGGAGGCCCTACGAGCAGTACTTC.

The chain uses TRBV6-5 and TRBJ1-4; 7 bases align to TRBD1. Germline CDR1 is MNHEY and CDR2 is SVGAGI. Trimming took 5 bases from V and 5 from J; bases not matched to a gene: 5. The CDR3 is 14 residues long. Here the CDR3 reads CASSTGQKNEKLFF. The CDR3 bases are TGTGCCAGCAGTACGGGACAGAAAAATGAAAAACTGTTTTTT.

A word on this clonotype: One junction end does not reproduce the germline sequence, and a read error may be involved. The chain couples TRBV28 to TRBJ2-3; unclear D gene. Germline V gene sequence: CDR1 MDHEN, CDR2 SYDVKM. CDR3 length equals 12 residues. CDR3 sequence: CVSSLSPDTQYF. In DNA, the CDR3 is TGTGTCAGCAGCCTTAGCCCAGATACGCAGTATTTT.

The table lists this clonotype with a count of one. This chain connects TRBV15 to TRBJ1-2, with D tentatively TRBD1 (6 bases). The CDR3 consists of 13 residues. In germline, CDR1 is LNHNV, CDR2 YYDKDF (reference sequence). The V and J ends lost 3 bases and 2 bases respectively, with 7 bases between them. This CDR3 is CATSSDRNYGYTF. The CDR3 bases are TGTGCCACCAGCAGCGACAGGAACTATGGCTACACCTTC.

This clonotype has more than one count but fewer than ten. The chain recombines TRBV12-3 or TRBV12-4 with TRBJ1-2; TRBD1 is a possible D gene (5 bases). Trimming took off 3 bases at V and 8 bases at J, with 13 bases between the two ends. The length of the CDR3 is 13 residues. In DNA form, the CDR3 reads TGTGCCAGCAGTTTCGAGGGGTCCCTGGGCTACACCTTC. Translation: CASSFEGSLGYTF.

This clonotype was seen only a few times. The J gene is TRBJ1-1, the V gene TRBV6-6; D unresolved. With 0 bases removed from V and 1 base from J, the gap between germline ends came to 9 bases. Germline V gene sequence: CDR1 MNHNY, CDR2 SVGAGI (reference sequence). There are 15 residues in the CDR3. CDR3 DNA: TGTGCCAGCAGTTACTCGGCCCCAGGGAACACTGAAGCTTTCTTT. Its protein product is CASSYSAPGNTEAFF.

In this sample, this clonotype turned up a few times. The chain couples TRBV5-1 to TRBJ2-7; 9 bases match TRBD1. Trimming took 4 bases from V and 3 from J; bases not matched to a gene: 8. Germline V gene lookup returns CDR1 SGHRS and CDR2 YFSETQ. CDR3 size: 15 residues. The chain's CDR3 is CASSPDNRGLYEQYF. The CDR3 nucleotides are TGCGCCAGCAGCCCGGACAACAGGGGGCTCTACGAGCAGTACTTC.

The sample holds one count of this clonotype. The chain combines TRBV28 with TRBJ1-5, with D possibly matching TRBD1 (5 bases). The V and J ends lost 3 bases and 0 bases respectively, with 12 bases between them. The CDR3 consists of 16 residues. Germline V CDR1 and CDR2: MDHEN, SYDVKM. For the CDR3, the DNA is TGTGCCAGCAGTTTTTGGGGCGGAGATAGCAATCAGCCCCAGCATTTT. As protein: CASSFWGGDSNQPQHF.

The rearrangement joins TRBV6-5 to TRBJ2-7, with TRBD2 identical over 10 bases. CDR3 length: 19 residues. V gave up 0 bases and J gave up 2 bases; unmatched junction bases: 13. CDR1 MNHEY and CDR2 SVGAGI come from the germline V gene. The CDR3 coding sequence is TGTGCCAGCAGTTACTCTCGGGGAGCTGGGCTAGCGGGGGCCTACGAGCAGTACTTC. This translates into CASSYSRGAGLAGAYEQYF.

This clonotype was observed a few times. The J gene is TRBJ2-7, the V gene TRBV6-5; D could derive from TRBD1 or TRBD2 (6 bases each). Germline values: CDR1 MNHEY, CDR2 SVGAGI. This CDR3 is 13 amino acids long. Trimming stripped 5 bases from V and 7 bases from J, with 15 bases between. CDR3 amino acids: CASSPIRGGEQYF. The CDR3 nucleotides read TGTGCCAGCAGTCCTATCCGAGGGGGGGAGCAGTACTTC.

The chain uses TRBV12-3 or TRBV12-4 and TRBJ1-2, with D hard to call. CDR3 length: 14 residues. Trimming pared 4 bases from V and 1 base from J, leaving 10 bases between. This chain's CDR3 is CASSWAELNYGYTF. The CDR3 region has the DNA TGTGCCAGCAGTTGGGCTGAGCTTAACTATGGCTACACCTTC.

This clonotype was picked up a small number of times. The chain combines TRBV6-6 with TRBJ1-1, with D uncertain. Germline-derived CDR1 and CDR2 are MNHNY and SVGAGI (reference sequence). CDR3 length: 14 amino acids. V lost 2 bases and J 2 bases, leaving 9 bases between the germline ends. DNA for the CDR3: TGTGCCAGCAGTTACCCTGAGGCAAACACTGAAGCTTTCTTT. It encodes CASSYPEANTEAFF.

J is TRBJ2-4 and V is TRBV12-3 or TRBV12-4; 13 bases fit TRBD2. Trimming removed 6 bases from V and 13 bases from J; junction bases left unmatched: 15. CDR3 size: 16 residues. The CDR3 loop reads CASSPQGLAGTGKQYF. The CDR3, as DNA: TGTGCCAGCAGCCCGCAGGGACTAGCGGGAACTGGGAAGCAGTACTTC.

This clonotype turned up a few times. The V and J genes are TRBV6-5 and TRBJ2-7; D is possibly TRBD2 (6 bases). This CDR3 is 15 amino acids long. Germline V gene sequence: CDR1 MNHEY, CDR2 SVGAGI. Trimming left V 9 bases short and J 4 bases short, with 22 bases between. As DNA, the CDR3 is TGTGCCAGTCGTGGAAGTTGGGACTCCCCTTACGAGCAGTACTTC. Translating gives CASRGSWDSPYEQYF.

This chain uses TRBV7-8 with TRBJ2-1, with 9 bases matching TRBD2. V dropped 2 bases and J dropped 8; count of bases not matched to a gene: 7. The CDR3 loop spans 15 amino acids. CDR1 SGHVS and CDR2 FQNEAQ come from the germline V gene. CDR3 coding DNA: TGTGCCAGCAGCTTAAGAGGCGGGGGGGCCTATGAGCAGTTCTTC. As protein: CASSLRGGGAYEQFF. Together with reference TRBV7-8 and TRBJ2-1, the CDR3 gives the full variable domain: GAGVSQSPRYKVAKRGQDVALRCDPISGHVSLFWYQQALGQGPEFLTYFQNEAQLDKSGLPSDRFFAERPEGSVSTLKIQRTQQEDSAVYLCASSLRGGGAYEQFFGPGTRLTVL.

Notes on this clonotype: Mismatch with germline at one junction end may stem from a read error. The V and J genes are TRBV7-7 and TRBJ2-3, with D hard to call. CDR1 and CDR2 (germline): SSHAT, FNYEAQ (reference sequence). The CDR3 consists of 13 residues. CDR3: CASSLDRTDTQYF. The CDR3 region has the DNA TGTGCTAGCAGCTTGGATCGCACAGATACGCAGTATTTT.

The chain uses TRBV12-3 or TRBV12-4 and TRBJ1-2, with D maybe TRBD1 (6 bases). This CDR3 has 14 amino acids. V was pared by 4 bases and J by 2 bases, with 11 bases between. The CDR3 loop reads CASSSAGGNYGYTF. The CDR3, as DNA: TGTGCCAGCAGTTCAGCGGGGGGCAACTATGGCTACACCTTC.